What follows are 20 T cell receptor beta chains derived from one specimen sequenced in a study of blood T cell repertoires in COVID-19. Method: immunoSEQ multiplex PCR; TCRdb's copy keeps in-frame clones and lacks some. The sample shows 110,000 or so clones, roughly 80% of them seen only once. The sequenced material came from peripheral blood. These TCRs come from a woman aged 40 to 50 with acute or convalescent COVID-19.

J is TRBJ2-1 and V is TRBV7-2; 8 bases are a match to TRBD1. The CDR3 sequence is 14 residues long. V shed 5 bases and J 9 bases; nucleotides not matched to a gene: 9. Germline assignment: CDR1 SGHTA and CDR2 FQGNSA. The CDR3 reads CASSPGQAWGEQFF. CDR3 coding DNA: TGTGCCAGCAGCCCGGGACAGGCTTGGGGTGAGCAGTTCTTC.

This chain uses TRBV7-2 with TRBJ2-3; TRBD1 agrees at 7 bases. The CDR3 is 15 amino acids. The trim removed 6 bases at V and 1 base at J, leaving 7 bases unmatched. Looked up from germline, CDR1 is SGHTA and CDR2 is FQGNSA. The CDR3 region has the DNA TGTGCCAGCAGTCCCTCAGGGACAGGCACAGATACGCAGTATTTT. Protein: CASSPSGTGTDTQYF.

The sample holds one count of this clone. The chain joins TRBV4-1 to TRBJ2-3; TRBD2 aligns across 10 bases. The CDR3 is 17 amino acids. The J segment lost 5 bases and the V segment lost 1 base, leaving 9 bases of the junction unmatched. Germline V lookup: CDR1 MGHRA, CDR2 YSYEKL. The CDR3 DNA is TGCGCCAGCAGCCAAGGCCCCAGCGGGGGGGCTGTAGATACGCAGTATTTT. Translated, it gives CASSQGPSGGAVDTQYF.

The CDR3: CASSRDGSSYEQYF. Here the CDR3 DNA reads TGTGCCAGCAGCCGGGACGGGAGCTCCTACGAGCAGTACTTC. The gene calls are TRBV6-6 and TRBJ2-7, with D perhaps matching TRBD2 (6 bases). CDR3 length: 14 amino acids. The germline CDR1 and CDR2 sequences are MNHNY and SVGAGI (reference sequence). V was cut by 6 bases and J by 0 bases, with 12 bases left in between.

This chain links TRBV5-1 with TRBJ2-5; D possibly corresponds to TRBD2 (5 bases). This CDR3 contains 15 residues. Germline V gene data show CDR1 as SGHRS and CDR2 as YFSETQ. V lost 4 bases, J lost 5 bases, and 18 bases lay in between. The CDR3, as DNA: TGCGCCAGCAGCCCAAAGACGTCTCCGGGGGAGACCCAGTACTTC. Its translation: CASSPKTSPGETQYF. Combining the CDR3 with reference TRBV5-1 and TRBJ2-5 gives the whole variable domain KAGVTQTPRYLIKTRGQQVTLSCSPISGHRSVSWYQQTPGQGLQFLFEYFSETQRNKGNFPGRFSGRQFSNSRSEMNVSTLELGDSALYLCASSPKTSPGETQYFGPGTRLLVL.

J is TRBJ1-5 and V is TRBV7-8; D not resolved. The V gene lost 5 bases and the J gene lost 6 bases, with 20 bases spanning the gap. The germline gives CDR1 SGHVS, CDR2 FQNEAQ. CDR3 length: 16 residues. CDR3 in amino acids: CASSLNVGREGQPQHF. CDR3 bases: TGTGCCAGCAGCCTGAACGTTGGAAGGGAGGGTCAGCCCCAGCATTTT.

The chain is built from TRBV6-5 and TRBJ2-1; maybe TRBD2 (7 bases). The CDR3 extends over 12 amino acids. Trimming left V 5 bases short and J 15 bases short, with 17 bases between. The germline gives CDR1 MNHEY, CDR2 SVGAGI. The CDR3 bases are TGTGCCAGCAGTCAGGGAGGGGGGGAAGTGTTCTTC. Protein: CASSQGGGEVFF.

This clone has just one count. V usage is TRBV19 and J usage is TRBJ1-5; D uncertain. Between the trimmed V and J ends, which lost 7 bases and 3 bases, there was a span of 13 bases. Germline CDR1 is LNHDA and CDR2 is SQIVND (reference sequence). The CDR3 has 14 amino acids. The DNA of the CDR3 is TGTGCCAGTACCCCACTGTCTGACAATCAGCCCCAGCATTTT. Encoded protein: CASTPLSDNQPQHF.

The gene calls are TRBV9 and TRBJ1-3; tentative D call: TRBD1 (6 bases). The CDR3 length is 15 residues. V lost 0 bases to trimming and J lost 4 bases, with 11 bases between them. CDR1 is SGDLS, CDR2 YYNGEE, per germline. The CDR3 here is CASSVGGLVGNTIYF. The CDR3 coding sequence is TGTGCCAGCAGCGTAGGGGGGCTCGTCGGAAACACCATATATTTT.

The rearrangement joins TRBV7-9 to TRBJ1-1; D ambiguous. This CDR3 region has 13 residues. Germline assignment: CDR1 SEHNR and CDR2 FQNEAQ (reference sequence). V shed 5 bases and J shed 0 bases, with 7 bases lying between them. The CDR3 DNA reads as TGTGCCAGCAGCCAACACCTGAACACTGAAGCTTTCTTT. Residues: CASSQHLNTEAFF.

The chain has TRBV7-6 and TRBJ2-1; D possibly corresponds to TRBD1 (5 bases). This CDR3 region has 15 residues. The V gene's germline CDR1 is SGHVS and CDR2 FNYEAQ. V gave up 5 bases and J gave up 0 bases, with 11 bases separating them. The CDR3 DNA reads as TGTGCCAGCAGCCCGACAGAGAGCTCCTACAATGAGCAGTTCTTC. Its translation is CASSPTESSYNEQFF. Full variable domain (remainder filled in from reference TRBV7-6 and TRBJ2-1): GAGVSQSPRYKVTKRGQDVALRCDPISGHVSLYWYRQALGQGPEFLTYFNYEAQQDKSGLPNDRFSAERPEGSISTLTIQRTEQRDSAMYRCASSPTESSYNEQFFGPGTRLTVL.

The J gene is TRBJ2-5, the V gene TRBV10-3, with 7 bases matching TRBD1. Germline V lookup: CDR1 ENHRY, CDR2 SYGVKD. The CDR3 consists of 14 residues. J lost 3 bases, V lost 3 bases, and 4 bases had no gene match. The CDR3: CAISDSGTEETQYF. In DNA form, the CDR3 reads TGTGCCATCAGTGACTCCGGGACAGAAGAGACCCAGTACTTC.

The rearrangement uses TRBV27 and TRBJ2-7, with D hard to call. V was pared by 4 bases and J by 0 bases, with 10 bases between. This CDR3 is 14 amino acids long. CDR1 is MNHEY, CDR2 SMNVEV, per germline (reference sequence). DNA of the CDR3: TGTGCCAGCAGTTCTCGCGATAGCTCCTACGAGCAGTACTTC. Encoded protein: CASSSRDSSYEQYF.

This chain connects TRBV10-1 to TRBJ2-1, with D possibly TRBD1 on 5 matching bases. Germline CDR1 reads WNHNN; CDR2 reads SYGVQD (reference sequence). CDR3 length: 13 residues. V lost 6 bases and J lost 10, with 16 bases in between. As DNA, the CDR3 is TGCGCCAGCAGCGCAACCAGGGTCAGCGAGCAGTTCTTC. This gives the protein CASSATRVSEQFF.

The table lists this clone with a few counts. This chain connects TRBV18 to TRBJ2-1; D ambiguous. V was pared by 3 bases and J by 7 bases, with 10 bases between. The CDR3 contains 13 residues. Germline V CDR1 and CDR2: KGHSH, LQKENI. DNA for the CDR3: TGTGCCAGCTCACCTTTCCTTGAGAATGAGCAGTTCTTC. Its protein product is CASSPFLENEQFF.

This chain joins TRBV10-3 and TRBJ1-5; D gene ambiguous. The CDR3 is made up of 13 amino acids. The V gene's germline CDR1 is ENHRY and CDR2 SYGVKD. V shed 3 bases and J shed 6 bases, with 9 bases lying between them. CDR3: CAISEEPTQPQHF. In DNA form, the CDR3 reads TGTGCCATCAGTGAAGAGCCCACTCAGCCCCAGCATTTT.

The CDR3 sequence is CASSDSGGPDTQYF. In DNA, the CDR3 is TGTGCCAGCAGTGATAGCGGGGGTCCAGATACGCAGTATTTT. The chain combines TRBV6-6 with TRBJ2-3; 9 bases align to TRBD2. V lost 5 bases and J lost 4; bases outside the gene matches: 4. CDR1 MNHNY and CDR2 SVGAGI come from the germline V gene (reference sequence). The CDR3 is 14 amino acids.

V gene TRBV18 combines with J gene TRBJ1-1; 8 bases are shared with TRBD1. The CDR3 sequence is 13 residues long. V lost 5 bases, J lost 4 bases, and 3 bases stayed unmatched. Germline-derived CDR1 and CDR2 are KGHSH and LQKENI. DNA for the CDR3: TGTGCCAGCTCAAAGACAGGGGCCACTGAAGCTTTCTTT. Translated: CASSKTGATEAFF.

This clone has just one count. The V call is TRBV6-4, the J call TRBJ2-1; 9 bases are a match to TRBD2. CDR3 length: 16 residues. From germline, CDR1 is MRHNA and CDR2 SNTAGT. The V and J ends lost 3 bases and 5 bases, in that order; junction bases with no gene match: 8. CDR3 protein: CASSEPQRGENNEQFF. The CDR3 DNA is TGTGCCAGCAGTGAGCCCCAGCGGGGGGAAAACAATGAGCAGTTCTTC.

The rearrangement joins TRBV29-1 to TRBJ1-1; 9 bases agree with TRBD1. Looked up from germline, CDR1 is SQVTM and CDR2 is ANQGSEA. CDR3 length: 14 residues. The junction had 11 bases not matched to a gene; V was cut back by 8 bases and J by 4 bases. CDR3: CSTPGQGGGTEAFF. CDR3 DNA: TGCAGCACGCCGGGACAGGGCGGGGGCACTGAAGCTTTCTTT.